This T cell receptor beta chain was sequenced during a study of blood T cell repertoires in COVID-19. Allocation to cohorts depended on clinical history reported by the participants. In Cohort 3, a recovered donor had either two negative PCRs, clearance, or symptom resolution. Original analysis: Nucleated cell counts were estimated from reference gene primer amplification. This table comes from immunoSEQ multiplex PCR, and its TCRdb copy is limited to in-frame clones, with some not included. V, J and clone size are taken as reported in that table, and D and trimming were inferred from the DNA itself. This table has 150,000 to 200,000 clones, 75% to 90% appearing once. Germline loops: CDR1 SGHTA, CDR2 FQGNSA. V dropped 5 bases and J dropped 5 bases, with 6 bases sitting between them. The CDR3 is 11 residues long.

The receptor was isolated from a woman in her forties or fifties who had recovered from COVID-19. The chain carries TRBV7-2 and TRBJ2-5, with D possibly matching TRBD2 (5 bases). Sequencing input: PBMCs or T cells enriched from blood (not recorded which). CDR3 protein: CASSPGETQYF. The CDR3 bases are TGTGCCAGCAGCCCGGGGGAGACCCAGTACTTC. Full variable domain (outside the CDR3, taken from reference TRBV7-2 and TRBJ2-5): GAGVSQSPSNKVTEKGKDVELRCDPISGHTALYWYRQSLGQGLEFLIYFQGNSAPDKSGLPSDRFSAERTGGSVSTLTIQRTQQEDSAVYLCASSPGETQYFGPGTRLLVL.